These 26 T cell receptor beta chains came from one sample sequenced in a study of blood T cells in healthy people across ages. Through a sample-barcoded 5' primer and a J-beta primer mix, a second PCR was run for 7 to 11 cycles. Using its own MiXCR run on the 5' RACE reads, TCRdb lists one record per CDR3 protein. The repertoire consists of 850,000 to 1,100,000 distinct CDR3 sequences, with roughly two fifths occurring once and the leading ten covering approximately 14%. The material sequenced was blood. These receptors were taken from a man aged 18 to 30 in good health.

V usage is TRBV20-1 and J usage is TRBJ2-7, with 10 nucleotides matching TRBD1. CDR3 length equals 16 residues. V was clipped by 1 base and J by 6 bases; unmatched bases: 12. The germline V gene encodes CDR1 DFQATT and CDR2 SNEGSKA (reference sequence). The CDR3 reads CSARGGGQGIFSEQYF. The CDR3 DNA is TGCAGTGCTAGAGGTGGGGGACAGGGGATCTTTAGCGAGCAGTACTTC.

The chain uses TRBV5-6 and TRBJ2-3; TRBD1 aligns across 7 bases. The junction had 3 bases not matched to a gene; V was cut back by 0 bases and J by 14 bases. CDR1 and CDR2 from the germline V gene are SGHDT and YYEEEE. The CDR3 consists of 11 residues. CDR3 loop: CASSLARDRYF. In nucleotides, the CDR3 is TGTGCCAGCAGCTTGGCCAGGGACAGGTATTTT. The full variable domain, its missing parts supplied by reference TRBV5-6 and TRBJ2-3, is DAGVTQSPTHLIKTRGQQVTLRCSPKSGHDTVSWYQQALGQGPQFIFQYYEEEERQRGNFPDRFSGHQFPNYSSELNVNALLLGDSALYLCASSLARDRYFGPGTRLTVL.

The chain employs TRBV12-3 or TRBV12-4 and TRBJ1-1; D not resolved. The CDR3 loop spans 12 amino acids. V lost 5 bases and J lost 7, with 11 bases in between. DNA for the CDR3: TGTGCCAGCAGTCGGTCTGAAAGTGAAGCTTTCTTT. The encoded protein is CASSRSESEAFF.

This chain joins TRBV20-1 and TRBJ1-4, with a possible D match to TRBD1 (5 bases). The length of the CDR3 is 13 residues. V was cut by 6 bases and J by 8 bases, with 16 bases left in between. Looked up from germline, CDR1 is DFQATT and CDR2 is SNEGSKA (reference sequence). The CDR3 nucleotides read TGCAGTGCGAGTCAGGGAAGCAGAGAAAAACTGTTTTTT. This codes for CSASQGSREKLFF.

The chain links TRBV10-3 to TRBJ2-7; a weak D match, TRBD2 (7 bases). Germline CDR1 is ENHRY and CDR2 is SYGVKD. The V gene lost 6 bases and the J gene lost 6 bases, with 15 bases spanning the gap. The CDR3 runs to 13 residues. CDR3 sequence: CAIRAGQGGEQYF. Written as DNA, the CDR3 is TGTGCCATCAGAGCGGGACAAGGCGGCGAGCAGTACTTC.

The chain carries TRBV3-1 and TRBJ2-2; 7 bases are a match to TRBD1. Unmatched junction bases numbered 6, after V lost 4 bases and J lost 1 base. The CDR3 loop spans 16 amino acids. Per the germline V gene, CDR1 is LGHDT and CDR2 is YNNKEL (reference sequence). Here the CDR3 reads CASSLQGTGNTGELFF. For the CDR3, the DNA is TGTGCCAGCAGCCTACAGGGGACGGGGAACACCGGGGAGCTGTTTTTT.

Comment on this clonotype: Relative to the germline gene, one junction end is altered; a read error may explain this. The chain is built from TRBV7-9 and TRBJ2-5; 7 bases are shared with TRBD1. The CDR3 is 18 amino acids. The germline CDR1 and CDR2 sequences are SEHNR and FQNEAQ (reference sequence). The CDR3 spells CTSSLAYDNRGPGETQYF. CDR3 nucleotides: TGTACCAGCAGCTTAGCGTACGACAACAGGGGCCCCGGGGAGACCCAGTACTTC.

This clonotype turned up a few times. V and J are TRBV6-5 and TRBJ2-3, with D uncertain. The CDR3 length is 16 residues. Trimming left V 0 bases short and J 0 bases short, with 10 bases between. Germline CDR1 reads MNHEY; CDR2 reads SVGAGI. In DNA, the CDR3 is TGTGCCAGCAGTTACTCCCTGCGATCGAGCACAGATACGCAGTATTTT. It encodes CASSYSLRSSTDTQYF.

The chain links TRBV7-8 to TRBJ2-2; TRBD2 matches 9 bases. The CDR3 is 16 amino acids. V trimming: 5 bases; J trimming: 5 bases; junction bases outside the gene matches: 9. Germline lookup yields CDR1 SGHVS and CDR2 FQNEAQ. DNA of the CDR3: TGTGCCAGCAGCCGCGGGAGGGCGACGACTACCGGGGAGCTGTTTTTT. Encoded protein: CASSRGRATTTGELFF.

This chain joins TRBV29-1 and TRBJ1-1, with D uncertain. V lost 6 bases and J lost 4, with 18 bases in between. Looked up from germline, CDR1 is SQVTM and CDR2 is ANQGSEA. The CDR3 covers 14 residues. The CDR3 here is CSVERTFAPTEAFF. In nucleotides, the CDR3 is TGCAGCGTAGAGAGGACCTTTGCACCCACTGAAGCTTTCTTT.

The chain uses TRBV5-4 and TRBJ2-1; TRBD1 matches 8 bases. Germline V gene sequence: CDR1 SGHNT, CDR2 YYREEE (reference sequence). The length of the CDR3 is 16 residues. J was trimmed by 2 bases and V by 4 bases; bases with no gene match: 8. DNA of the CDR3: TGTGCCAGCAGCCCACCGGACAGGGTAGCCTACAATGAGCAGTTCTTC. This sequence encodes CASSPPDRVAYNEQFF. The full variable domain, rest sourced from reference TRBV5-4 and TRBJ2-1, is ETGVTQSPTHLIKTRGQQVTLRCSSQSGHNTVSWYQQALGQGPQFIFQYYREEENGRGNFPPRFSGLQFPNYSSELNVNALELDDSALYLCASSPPDRVAYNEQFFGPGTRLTVL.

The CDR3 protein is CSARDTATETEAFF. CDR3 nucleotides: TGCAGTGCTAGAGATACAGCCACGGAAACTGAAGCTTTCTTT. The chain employs TRBV20-1 and TRBJ1-1; no definite D call. The V and J ends lost 0 bases and 5 bases respectively, with 13 bases between them. Per the germline V gene, CDR1 is DFQATT and CDR2 is SNEGSKA (reference sequence). This CDR3 is 14 amino acids long.

The chain uses TRBV14 and TRBJ1-1; TRBD1 matches at 12 bases. The CDR3 contains 16 residues. Germline values: CDR1 SGHDN, CDR2 FVKESK. V dropped 7 bases and J dropped 3; count of bases not matched to a gene: 9. CDR3 coding DNA: TGTGCCAGCACAGGGACAGGGGGCAGGGTCGACACTGAAGCTTTCTTT. Its translation: CASTGTGGRVDTEAFF.

V and J are TRBV20-1 and TRBJ2-7; the D is unclear. V was cut by 4 bases and J by 2 bases, with 12 bases left in between. The V gene's germline CDR1 is DFQATT and CDR2 SNEGSKA (reference sequence). There are 13 residues in the CDR3. CDR3 in amino acids: CSAIHRSPYEQYF. The CDR3 region has the DNA TGCAGTGCTATCCACAGAAGCCCCTACGAGCAGTACTTC.

J is TRBJ1-6 and V is TRBV6-5, with unresolved D. The CDR3 is made up of 15 amino acids. Germline lookup yields CDR1 MNHEY and CDR2 SVGAGI. Between the trimmed V and J ends, which lost 0 bases and 4 bases, there was a span of 7 bases. Here the CDR3 reads CASSYSQAYNSPLHF. Written as DNA, the CDR3 is TGTGCCAGCAGTTACTCGCAGGCATATAATTCACCCCTCCACTTT.

Only a few counts were recorded for this clonotype. The V and J genes are TRBV4-3 and TRBJ1-5; 7 bases match TRBD1. The germline gives CDR1 LGHNA, CDR2 YSLEER. The junction had 4 bases not matched to a gene; V was cut back by 1 base and J by 4 bases. The length of the CDR3 is 15 residues. CDR3 sequence: CASSQALTGNQPQHF. In nucleotides, the CDR3 is TGCGCCAGCAGCCAAGCTTTGACAGGGAATCAGCCCCAGCATTTT.

The gene calls are TRBV12-3 or TRBV12-4 and TRBJ2-1, with 8 bases identical to TRBD2. The trim removed 6 bases at V and 7 bases at J, leaving 5 bases unmatched. The CDR3 runs to 13 residues. As DNA, the CDR3 is TGTGCCAGCAGCAAACTAGCGGTGAATGAGCAGTTCTTC. This gives the protein CASSKLAVNEQFF.

The rearrangement uses TRBV6-1 and TRBJ1-2; D remains unclear. Germline CDR1 reads MNHNS; CDR2 reads SASEGT. V lost 0 bases and J 0 bases, leaving 8 bases between the germline ends. This CDR3 contains 15 residues. The CDR3 DNA reads TGTGCCAGCAGTGAAGCACCGGCAGCTAACTATGGCTACACCTTC. It translates to CASSEAPAANYGYTF.

This sequence joins TRBV10-3 and TRBJ2-5; 10 nucleotides align to TRBD1. The J call may be in error: the DNA end matches TRBJ2-7 better. Germline lookup yields CDR1 ENHRY and CDR2 SYGVKD. The CDR3 contains 13 residues. The CDR3 DNA follows: TGTGCCAGCGCTTGGACAGGGGGTGGCGAGCAGTACTTC. Its protein product is CASAWTGGGEQYF.

V is TRBV20-1 and J is TRBJ1-2; D gene unclear. CDR1 and CDR2 from the germline V gene are DFQATT and SNEGSKA (reference sequence). Trimming took 5 bases from V and 4 from J, leaving 14 bases between them. The CDR3 totals 13 residues. The CDR3 sequence is CSAGDPWGYGYTF. CDR3 nucleotides: TGCAGTGCTGGGGATCCCTGGGGCTATGGCTACACCTTC.

The chain uses TRBV9 and TRBJ2-1; TRBD2 matches at 9 bases. The CDR3 has 15 residues. V trimming: 1 base; J trimming: 7 bases; junction bases outside the gene matches: 6. CDR1 SGDLS and CDR2 YYNGEE come from the germline V gene. The CDR3 spells CASSVLRGGRNEQFF. CDR3 DNA sequence: TGTGCCAGCAGCGTATTGCGGGGGGGCCGTAATGAGCAGTTCTTC.

J is TRBJ1-1 and V is TRBV4-3; TRBD1 agrees at 12 bases. Germline-derived CDR1 and CDR2 are LGHNA and YSLEER. The CDR3 runs to 16 residues. J gave up 7 bases and V 5 bases, and 11 bases lay outside the gene matches. The CDR3 is CASSSRDRGREGEAFF. The CDR3 bases are TGCGCCAGCAGCTCCCGGGACAGGGGGCGCGAGGGTGAAGCTTTCTTT.

This clonotype was counted a few times. The chain combines TRBV7-3 with TRBJ2-1, with D tentatively TRBD2 (6 bases). Trimming stripped 4 bases from V and 5 bases from J, with 18 bases between. Germline V gene lookup returns CDR1 SGHTA and CDR2 FQGTGA. The CDR3 contains 16 residues. In nucleotides, the CDR3 is TGTGCCAGCAGCTGGGCCCCGGGACTGGCAAACAATGAGCAGTTCTTC. This codes for CASSWAPGLANNEQFF. The whole variable domain, filled in from reference TRBV7-3 and TRBJ2-1, reads GAGVSQTPSNKVTEKGKYVELRCDPISGHTALYWYRQSLGQGPEFLIYFQGTGAADDSGLPNDRFFAVRPEGSVSTLKIQRTERGDSAVYLCASSWAPGLANNEQFFGPGTRLTVL.

This sequence joins TRBV20-1 and TRBJ1-1; maybe TRBD1 (6 bases). Germline V lookup: CDR1 DFQATT, CDR2 SNEGSKA (reference sequence). The CDR3 is made up of 17 amino acids. Between the trimmed V and J ends, which lost 0 bases and 0 bases, there was a span of 17 bases. Written as DNA, the CDR3 is TGCAGTGCTAGAGATCGGCAGGGGCTAAGGTTGAACACTGAAGCTTTCTTT. Encoded protein: CSARDRQGLRLNTEAFF.

The genes are TRBV9 and TRBJ2-5, with 7 bases that match TRBD2. The V and J ends lost 4 bases and 0 bases, in that order; junction bases with no gene match: 3. The CDR3 extends over 14 amino acids. CDR1 and CDR2 (germline): SGDLS, YYNGEE. The CDR3 region is CASSFGGYQETQYF. The CDR3 region has the DNA TGTGCCAGCAGCTTCGGGGGGTACCAAGAGACCCAGTACTTC.

The chain couples TRBV7-2 to TRBJ1-1, with D perhaps matching TRBD1 (6 bases). V was shortened by 5 bases and J by 10 bases, with 17 bases between the two germline ends. The CDR3 consists of 13 residues. The V gene's germline CDR1 is SGHTA and CDR2 FQGNSA. The CDR3 sequence: CASSPDRQSVAFF. The CDR3, as DNA: TGTGCCAGCAGCCCAGACAGGCAATCGGTAGCTTTCTTT. Drawing the rest from reference TRBV7-2 and TRBJ1-1, the complete variable domain is GAGVSQSPSNKVTEKGKDVELRCDPISGHTALYWYRQSLGQGLEFLIYFQGNSAPDKSGLPSDRFSAERTGGSVSTLTIQRTQQEDSAVYLCASSPDRQSVAFFGQGTRLTVV.